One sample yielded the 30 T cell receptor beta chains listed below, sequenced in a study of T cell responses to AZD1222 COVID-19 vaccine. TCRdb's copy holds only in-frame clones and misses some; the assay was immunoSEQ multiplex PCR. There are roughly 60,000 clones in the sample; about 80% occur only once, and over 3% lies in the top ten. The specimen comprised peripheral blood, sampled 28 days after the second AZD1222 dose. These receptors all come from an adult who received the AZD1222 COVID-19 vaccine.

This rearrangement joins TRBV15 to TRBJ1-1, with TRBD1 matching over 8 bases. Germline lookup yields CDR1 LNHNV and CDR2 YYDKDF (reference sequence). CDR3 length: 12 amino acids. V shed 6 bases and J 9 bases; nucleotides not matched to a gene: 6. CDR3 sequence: CATRTDRGKAFF. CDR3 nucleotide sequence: TGTGCCACCAGGACTGACAGGGGTAAAGCTTTCTTT.

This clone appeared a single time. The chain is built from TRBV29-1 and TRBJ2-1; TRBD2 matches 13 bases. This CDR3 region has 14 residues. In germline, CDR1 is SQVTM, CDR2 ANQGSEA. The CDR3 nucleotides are TGCAGTGTGACTAGCGGGGGGTCAGTCAATGAGCAGTTCTTC. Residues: CSVTSGGSVNEQFF.

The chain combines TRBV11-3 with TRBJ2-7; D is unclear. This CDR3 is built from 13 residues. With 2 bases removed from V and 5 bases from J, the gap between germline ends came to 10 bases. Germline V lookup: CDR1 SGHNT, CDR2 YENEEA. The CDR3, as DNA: TGTGCCAGCAGCTTATCTCAGTCCAACGAGCAGTACTTC. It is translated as CASSLSQSNEQYF.

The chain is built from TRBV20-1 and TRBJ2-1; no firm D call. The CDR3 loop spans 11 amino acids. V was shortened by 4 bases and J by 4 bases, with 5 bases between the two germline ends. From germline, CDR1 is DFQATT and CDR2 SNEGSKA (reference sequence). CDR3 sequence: CSATKYNEQFF. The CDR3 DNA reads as TGCAGTGCTACGAAGTACAATGAGCAGTTCTTC.

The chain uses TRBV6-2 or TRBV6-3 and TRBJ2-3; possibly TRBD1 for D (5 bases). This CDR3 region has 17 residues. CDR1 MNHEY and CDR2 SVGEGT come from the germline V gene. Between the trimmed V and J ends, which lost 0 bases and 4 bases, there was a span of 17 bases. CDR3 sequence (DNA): TGTGCCAGCAGTTACTCGAAATCCAAAAGGGGATCAGATACGCAGTATTTT. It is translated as CASSYSKSKRGSDTQYF.

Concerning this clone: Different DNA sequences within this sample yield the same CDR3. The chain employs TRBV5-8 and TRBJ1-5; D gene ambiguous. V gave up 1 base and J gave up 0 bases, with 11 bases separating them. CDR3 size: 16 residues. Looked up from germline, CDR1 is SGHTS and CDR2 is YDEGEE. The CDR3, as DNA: TGTGCCAGCAGCTTGAGTCCGGCTTATAGCAATCAGCCCCAGCATTTT. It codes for CASSLSPAYSNQPQHF.

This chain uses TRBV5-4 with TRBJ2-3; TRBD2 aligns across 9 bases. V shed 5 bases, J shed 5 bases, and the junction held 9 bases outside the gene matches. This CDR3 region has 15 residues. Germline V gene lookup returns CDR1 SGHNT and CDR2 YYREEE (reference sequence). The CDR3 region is CASSRGGATVDTQYF. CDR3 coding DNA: TGTGCCAGCAGTCGCGGGGGGGCCACGGTAGATACGCAGTATTTT.

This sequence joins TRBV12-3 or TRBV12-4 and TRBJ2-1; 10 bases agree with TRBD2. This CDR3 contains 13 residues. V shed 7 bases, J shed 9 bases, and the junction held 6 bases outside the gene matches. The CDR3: CASTLGTSVEQFF. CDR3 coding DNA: TGTGCCAGCACCCTAGGGACTAGCGTTGAGCAGTTCTTC.

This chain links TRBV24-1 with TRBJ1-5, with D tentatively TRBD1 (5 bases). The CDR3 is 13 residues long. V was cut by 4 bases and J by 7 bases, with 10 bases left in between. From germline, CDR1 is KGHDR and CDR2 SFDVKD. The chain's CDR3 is CATSDRVGQPQHF. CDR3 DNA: TGTGCCACCAGTGACAGGGTCGGCCAGCCCCAGCATTTT.

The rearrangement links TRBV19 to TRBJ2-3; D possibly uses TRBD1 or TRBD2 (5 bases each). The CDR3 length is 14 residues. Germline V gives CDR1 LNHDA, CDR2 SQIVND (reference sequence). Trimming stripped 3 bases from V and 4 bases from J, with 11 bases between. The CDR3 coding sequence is TGTGCCAGTAGTATGGGCAGGGACGCAGATACGCAGTATTTT. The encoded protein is CASSMGRDADTQYF.

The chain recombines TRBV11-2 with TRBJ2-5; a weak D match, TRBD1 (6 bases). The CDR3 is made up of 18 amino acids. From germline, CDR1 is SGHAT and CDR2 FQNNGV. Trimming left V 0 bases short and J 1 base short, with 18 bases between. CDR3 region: CASSLDLVGAPTQETQYF. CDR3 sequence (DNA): TGTGCCAGCAGCTTAGATCTTGTGGGGGCCCCGACCCAAGAGACCCAGTACTTC.

CDR3 amino acids: CASSTWTGSSYEQYF. DNA for the CDR3: TGTGCCAGCAGCACATGGACAGGCAGCTCCTACGAGCAGTACTTC. V is TRBV7-9 and J is TRBJ2-7; 7 positions match TRBD1. J lost 0 bases, V lost 5 bases, and 7 bases had no gene match. The length of the CDR3 is 15 residues. The germline gives CDR1 SEHNR, CDR2 FQNEAQ (reference sequence).

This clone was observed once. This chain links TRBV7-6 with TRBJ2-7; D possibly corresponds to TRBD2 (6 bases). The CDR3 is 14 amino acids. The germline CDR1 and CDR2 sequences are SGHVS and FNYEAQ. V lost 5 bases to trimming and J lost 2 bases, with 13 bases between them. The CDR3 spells CASSPRGSTYEQYF. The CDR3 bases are TGTGCCAGCAGCCCCCGGGGGTCTACCTACGAGCAGTACTTC.

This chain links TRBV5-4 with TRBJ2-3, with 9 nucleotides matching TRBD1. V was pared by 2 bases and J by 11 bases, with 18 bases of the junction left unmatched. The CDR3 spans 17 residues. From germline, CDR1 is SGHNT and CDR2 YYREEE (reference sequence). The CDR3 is CASSFPNPGQGEGKQYF. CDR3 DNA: TGTGCCAGCAGCTTCCCCAATCCGGGACAGGGAGAGGGGAAGCAGTATTTT.

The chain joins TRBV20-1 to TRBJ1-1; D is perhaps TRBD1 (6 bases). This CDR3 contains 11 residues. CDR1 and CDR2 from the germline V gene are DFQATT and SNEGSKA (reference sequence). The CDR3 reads CSGQRNTEAFF. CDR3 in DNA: TGCAGCGGACAGAGGAACACTGAAGCTTTCTTT.

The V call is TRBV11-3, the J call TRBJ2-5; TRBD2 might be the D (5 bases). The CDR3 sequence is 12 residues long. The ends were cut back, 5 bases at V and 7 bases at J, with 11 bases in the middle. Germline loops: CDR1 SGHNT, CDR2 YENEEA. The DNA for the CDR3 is TGTGCCAGCAGCCCCCCAGAGGGGACCCAGTACTTC. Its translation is CASSPPEGTQYF.

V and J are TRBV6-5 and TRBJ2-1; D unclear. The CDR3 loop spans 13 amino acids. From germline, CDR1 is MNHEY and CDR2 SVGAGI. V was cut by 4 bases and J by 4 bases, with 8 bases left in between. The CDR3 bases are TGTGCCAGCAGTTCGCGACTGTACAATGAGCAGTTCTTC. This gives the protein CASSSRLYNEQFF.

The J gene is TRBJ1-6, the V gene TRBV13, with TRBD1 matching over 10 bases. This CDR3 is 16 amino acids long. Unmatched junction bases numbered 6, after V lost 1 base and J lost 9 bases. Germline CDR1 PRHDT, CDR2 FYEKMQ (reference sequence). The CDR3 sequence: CASSLARTGGTSPLHF. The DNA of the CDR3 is TGTGCCAGCAGCTTAGCCCGGACAGGGGGTACTTCACCCCTCCACTTT.

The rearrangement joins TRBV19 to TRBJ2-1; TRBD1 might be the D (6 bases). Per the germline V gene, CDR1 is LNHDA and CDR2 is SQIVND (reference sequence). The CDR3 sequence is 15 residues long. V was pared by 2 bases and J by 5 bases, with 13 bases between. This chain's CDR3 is CASSIKQGHNNEQFF. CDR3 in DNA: TGTGCCAGTAGTATAAAACAGGGTCACAACAATGAGCAGTTCTTC.

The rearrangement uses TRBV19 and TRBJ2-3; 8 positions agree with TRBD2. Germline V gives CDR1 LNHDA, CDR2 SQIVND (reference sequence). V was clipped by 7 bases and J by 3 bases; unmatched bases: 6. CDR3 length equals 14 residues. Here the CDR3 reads CASTRGGLTDTQYF. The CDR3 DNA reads TGTGCCAGTACCCGGGGGGGCCTGACAGATACGCAGTATTTT.

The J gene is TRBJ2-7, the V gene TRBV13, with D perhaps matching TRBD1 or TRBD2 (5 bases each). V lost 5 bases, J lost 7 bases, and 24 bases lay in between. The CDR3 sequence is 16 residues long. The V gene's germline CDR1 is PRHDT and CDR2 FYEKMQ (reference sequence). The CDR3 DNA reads TGTGCCAGCAGCCTGCGTTCCGGGACGGCTCTGAGAGAGCAGTACTTC. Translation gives CASSLRSGTALREQYF.

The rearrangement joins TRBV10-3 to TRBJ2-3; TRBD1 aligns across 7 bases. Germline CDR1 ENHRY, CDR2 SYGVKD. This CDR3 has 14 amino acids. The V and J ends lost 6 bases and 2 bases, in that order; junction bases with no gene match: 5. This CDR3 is CAIRRQGVTDTQYF. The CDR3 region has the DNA TGTGCCATCAGACGACAGGGAGTCACAGATACGCAGTATTTT.

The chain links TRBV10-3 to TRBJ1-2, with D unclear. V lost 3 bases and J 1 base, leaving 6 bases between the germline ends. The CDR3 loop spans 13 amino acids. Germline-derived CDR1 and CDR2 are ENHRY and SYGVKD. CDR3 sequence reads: CAISEINNYGYTF. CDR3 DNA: TGTGCCATCAGTGAAATAAATAACTATGGCTACACCTTC.

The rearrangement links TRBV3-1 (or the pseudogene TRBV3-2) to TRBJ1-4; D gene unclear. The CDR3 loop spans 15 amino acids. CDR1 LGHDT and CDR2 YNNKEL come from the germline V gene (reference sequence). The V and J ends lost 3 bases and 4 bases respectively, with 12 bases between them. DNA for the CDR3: TGTGCCAGCAGCCACCCGGGCACGGATAATGAAAAACTGTTTTTT. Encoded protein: CASSHPGTDNEKLFF.

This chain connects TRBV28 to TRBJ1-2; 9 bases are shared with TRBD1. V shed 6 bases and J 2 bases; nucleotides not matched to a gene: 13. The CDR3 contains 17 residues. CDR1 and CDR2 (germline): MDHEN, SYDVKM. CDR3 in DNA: TGTGCCAGCAGATCCGGGACAGGGTTCCCATTAAACTATGGCTACACCTTC. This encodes CASRSGTGFPLNYGYTF.

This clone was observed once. The CDR3 DNA is TGTGCCACCAGTGATTCGCAGGTGAGGCAGCCCCAGCATTTT. This gives the protein CATSDSQVRQPQHF. The chain has TRBV24-1 and TRBJ1-5; D ambiguous. Trimming took 2 bases from V and 7 from J, leaving 11 bases between them. The CDR3 consists of 14 residues. CDR1 KGHDR and CDR2 SFDVKD come from the germline V gene.

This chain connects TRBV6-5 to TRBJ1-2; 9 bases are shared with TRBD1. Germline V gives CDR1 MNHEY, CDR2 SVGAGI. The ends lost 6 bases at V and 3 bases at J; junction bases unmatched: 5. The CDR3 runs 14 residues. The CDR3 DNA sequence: TGTGCCAGCAGCTCCGGGACAGGGCACTATGGCTACACCTTC. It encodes CASSSGTGHYGYTF.

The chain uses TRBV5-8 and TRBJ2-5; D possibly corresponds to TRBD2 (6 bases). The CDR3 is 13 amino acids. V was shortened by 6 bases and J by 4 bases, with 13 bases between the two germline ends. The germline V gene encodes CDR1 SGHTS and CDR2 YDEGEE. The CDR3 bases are TGTGCCAGCAATGTCAGGGAGGCAGAGACCCAGTACTTC. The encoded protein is CASNVREAETQYF.

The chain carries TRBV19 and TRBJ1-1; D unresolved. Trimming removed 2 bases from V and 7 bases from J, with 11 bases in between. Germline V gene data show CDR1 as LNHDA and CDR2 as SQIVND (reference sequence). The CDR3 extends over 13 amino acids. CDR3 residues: CASSIRARGEAFF. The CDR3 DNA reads TGTGCCAGTAGTATAAGGGCAAGAGGTGAAGCTTTCTTT.

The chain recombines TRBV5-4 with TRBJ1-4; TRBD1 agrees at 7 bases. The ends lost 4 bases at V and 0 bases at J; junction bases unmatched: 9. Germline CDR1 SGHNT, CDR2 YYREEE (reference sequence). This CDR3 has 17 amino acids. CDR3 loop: CASSPGTAGSTNEKLFF. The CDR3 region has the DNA TGTGCCAGCAGCCCAGGGACAGCCGGATCAACTAATGAAAAACTGTTTTTT.